These 31 T cell receptor beta chains share one sample of origin, sequenced in a study of patients and donors after allogeneic stem cell transplantation. TCRdb reprocessed the RT-PCR reads via MiXCR and lists one record per CDR3 protein. Counted here are about 400,000 distinct CDR3 sequences, more than 15% occurring once; the ten biggest clones make up just over 7%. Sequenced: blood, either unsorted or a sorted T cell fraction (not recorded which). The receptor set was obtained from a human donor who was either an allogeneic HSCT recipient or a stem cell or donor lymphocyte infusion donor (not recorded which). It is not recorded whose cells these are; they may come from a transplant donor.

The chain uses TRBV6-2 or TRBV6-3 and TRBJ1-2; D gene unclear. The CDR3 runs to 13 residues. The germline V and J ends were trimmed by 5 bases and 4 bases, with 11 bases remaining between them. CDR1 is MNHEY and CDR2 is SVGEGT in the germline V gene. The CDR3 DNA reads TGTGCCAGCAGTAGGCGACAAGGCTATGGCTACACCTTC. It codes for CASSRRQGYGYTF.

The chain recombines TRBV23-1 with TRBJ2-5, with unresolved D. TRBV23-1 is known as an ORF, though its function is uncertain. This CDR3 spans 11 amino acids. V was cut by 8 bases and J by 7 bases, with 11 bases left in between. CDR3 bases: TGCGCCAGCTGCTCCCCCACGACCCAGTACTTC. This codes for CASCSPTTQYF.

The chain uses TRBV6-1 and TRBJ1-1; 10 bases are shared with TRBD1. The ends lost 5 bases at V and 4 bases at J; junction bases unmatched: 13. The CDR3 has 17 residues. Germline V gene sequence: CDR1 MNHNS, CDR2 SASEGT. The CDR3 protein is CASSRLTGGRASTEAFF. CDR3 nucleotide sequence: TGTGCCAGCAGTCGACTGACAGGGGGCAGGGCCAGCACTGAAGCTTTCTTT.

A few counts support this clonotype. The chain employs TRBV7-9 and TRBJ1-2; 10 bases line up with TRBD1. The germline CDR1 and CDR2 sequences are SEHNR and FQNEAQ (reference sequence). The CDR3 runs to 15 residues. Losses at the gene ends were 3 bases for V and 3 bases for J; bases not matched to a gene: 4. The CDR3 DNA follows: TGTGCCAGCAGCTTCGACAGGGGGCACGACTATGGCTACACCTTC. Its protein is CASSFDRGHDYGYTF.

This chain uses TRBV6-1 with TRBJ2-1; a possible D gene is TRBD1 (5 bases). This CDR3 region has 15 residues. Germline V gene lookup returns CDR1 MNHNS and CDR2 SASEGT. Trimming left V 7 bases short and J 3 bases short, with 16 bases between. The CDR3 DNA reads as TGTGCCAGCACCTACAGGAGAGGTTACTACAATGAGCAGTTCTTC. This sequence encodes CASTYRRGYYNEQFF.

This clonotype was counted a few times. The chain combines TRBV9 with TRBJ2-2, with TRBD2 identical over 8 bases. After removal of 2 bases from V and 2 bases from J, the junction contained 8 bases not matched to a gene. There are 17 residues in the CDR3. Per germline, CDR1 SGDLS and CDR2 YYNGEE. The CDR3 coding sequence is TGTGCCAGCAGCGTCCCCCGACTAGCGAAAAACACCGGGGAGCTGTTTTTT. This sequence encodes CASSVPRLAKNTGELFF.

This rearrangement joins TRBV12-3 or TRBV12-4 to TRBJ2-3; TRBD2 might be the D (5 bases). Trimming removed 3 bases from V and 5 bases from J, with 18 bases in between. This CDR3 is 16 amino acids long. The CDR3 is CASSFRRSQLRDTQYF. The CDR3 nucleotides are TGTGCCAGCAGTTTTAGGAGGTCCCAGCTTAGAGATACGCAGTATTTT.

The rearrangement joins TRBV7-9 to TRBJ1-2; 7 bases are a match to TRBD1. V lost 6 bases, J lost 3 bases, and 10 bases stayed unmatched. The CDR3 length is 15 residues. CDR1 SEHNR and CDR2 FQNEAQ come from the germline V gene (reference sequence). CDR3 protein: CASRGDSAHDYGYTF. For the CDR3, the DNA is TGTGCCAGCAGAGGGGACAGCGCTCACGACTATGGCTACACCTTC.

Comment on this clonotype: A read error may produce the germline difference seen at one junction end. The rearrangement joins TRBV20-1 to TRBJ2-3, with D possibly matching TRBD2 (6 bases). Per the germline V gene, CDR1 is DFQATT and CDR2 is SNEGSKA (reference sequence). The CDR3 is 18 amino acids. Here the CDR3 DNA reads TGCAGTGCTTCCCCTGGGGCCTTAGGAGGAACTAGCACATATACGCAGTATTTT. This codes for CSASPGALGGTSTYTQYF.

CDR3 region: CASTPGQGNTGELFF. The CDR3 DNA is TGTGCCAGCACTCCGGGACAGGGGAACACCGGGGAGCTGTTTTTT. This chain links TRBV12-3 or TRBV12-4 with TRBJ2-2; 9 nucleotides match TRBD1. The CDR3 consists of 15 residues. V shed 7 bases, J shed 1 base, and the junction held 4 bases outside the gene matches.

The chain couples TRBV14 to TRBJ2-7; 7 nucleotides align to TRBD2. This CDR3 has 14 residues. CDR1 is SGHDN, CDR2 FVKESK, per germline. Trimming took 4 bases from V and 4 from J; bases not matched to a gene: 7. CDR3 protein: CASSPRLARYEQYF. CDR3 DNA: TGTGCCAGCAGCCCTAGACTAGCCCGATACGAGCAGTACTTC.

CDR3 sequence: CASSGLAEQYF. The DNA of the CDR3 is TGTGCCAGCAGTGGACTAGCGGAGCAGTACTTC. The V call is TRBV12-3 or TRBV12-4, the J call TRBJ2-7; 9 positions agree with TRBD2. The V segment lost 5 bases and the J segment 7 bases; nucleotides outside the gene matches: 0. The CDR3 has 11 residues.

This clonotype was detected a few times. The CDR3 nucleotides read TGTGCCAGCAGCGACAGGACGTACACCGGGGAGCTGTTTTTT. It is translated as CASSDRTYTGELFF. V usage is TRBV2 and J usage is TRBJ2-2; maybe TRBD1 (6 bases). Per germline, CDR1 SNHLY and CDR2 FYNNEI. The V gene lost 6 bases and the J gene lost 3 bases, with 11 bases spanning the gap. There are 14 residues in the CDR3.

The chain uses TRBV4-2 and TRBJ2-3; 9 bases are shared with TRBD2. The CDR3 consists of 15 residues. The germline gives CDR1 LGHNA, CDR2 YNFKEQ. Unmatched junction bases numbered 9, after V lost 8 bases and J lost 3 bases. CDR3 residues: CASETLAGTTDTQYF. The CDR3 DNA sequence: TGTGCCAGCGAGACTCTAGCGGGGACAACAGATACGCAGTATTTT.

This clonotype was seen more than once but under ten times. The chain couples TRBV20-1 to TRBJ2-3; the D gene is possibly TRBD1 (6 bases). V was cut by 3 bases and J by 7 bases, with 17 bases left in between. Germline V gene sequence: CDR1 DFQATT, CDR2 SNEGSKA (reference sequence). This CDR3 contains 14 residues. The CDR3 spells CSASPRDTLYTQYF. CDR3 DNA sequence: TGCAGTGCTAGCCCCCGGGACACCTTGTATACGCAGTATTTT.

The J gene is TRBJ2-7, the V gene TRBV11-1; TRBD1 matches 7 bases. The V and J ends lost 4 bases and 2 bases, in that order; junction bases with no gene match: 8. This CDR3 has 15 residues. The germline V gene has CDR1 SGHAT and CDR2 FQDESV (reference sequence). The DNA of the CDR3 is TGTGCCAGCAGCTCATCCCGGGACAGCGCCTACGAGCAGTACTTC. Amino acid sequence: CASSSSRDSAYEQYF.

V and J are TRBV6-5 and TRBJ2-7; 8 bases fit TRBD1. Per the germline V gene, CDR1 is MNHEY and CDR2 is SVGAGI. The junction had 3 bases not matched to a gene; V was cut back by 2 bases and J by 3 bases. There are 14 residues in the CDR3. CDR3 coding DNA: TGTGCCAGCAGTTACAGGACAGGGAACTACGAGCAGTACTTC. This codes for CASSYRTGNYEQYF.

This clonotype was counted between two and nine times. The V gene is TRBV7-9, the J gene TRBJ2-3, with D perhaps matching TRBD1 (6 bases). Germline V CDR1 and CDR2: SEHNR, FQNEAQ (reference sequence). The V and J ends lost 5 bases and 1 base respectively, with 10 bases between them. The length of the CDR3 is 14 residues. The CDR3 nucleotides are TGTGCCAGCAGCCAAAGACAGGGCACAGATACGCAGTATTTT. Encoded protein: CASSQRQGTDTQYF.

The chain recombines TRBV12-3 or TRBV12-4 with TRBJ2-5, with TRBD2 matching over 10 bases. The CDR3 totals 16 residues. Trimming at V came to 3 bases and at J to 1 base, leaving 5 bases not matched to a gene. In nucleotides, the CDR3 is TGTGCCAGCAGTTTTGCGGGACTAGCGAGCCAAGAGACCCAGTACTTC. It yields the protein CASSFAGLASQETQYF.

V usage is TRBV10-3 and J usage is TRBJ2-3, with 7 bases fitting TRBD1. The CDR3 covers 14 residues. The trim removed 7 bases at V and 3 bases at J, leaving 7 bases unmatched. Germline lookup yields CDR1 ENHRY and CDR2 SYGVKD. DNA of the CDR3: TGTGCCATCAACCTAGGGGGCTCAACAGATACGCAGTATTTT. It specifies CAINLGGSTDTQYF.

In the case of this clonotype: A much larger clone lies one base from this, so it may be a read error. The chain has TRBV10-3 and TRBJ1-3; D gene uncertain. The CDR3 contains 14 residues. Germline-derived CDR1 and CDR2 are ENHRY and SYGVKD. The V and J ends lost 8 bases and 4 bases respectively, with 15 bases between them. The CDR3 here is CAIAWDHAGNTIYF. CDR3 DNA sequence: TGTGCCATCGCGTGGGATCACGCGGGAAACACCATATATTTT.

The chain joins TRBV7-6 to TRBJ2-1; D remains unclear. This CDR3 comprises 15 residues. Trimming cost V 5 bases and J 5 bases, with 16 bases left between them. The germline gives CDR1 SGHVS, CDR2 FNYEAQ. The DNA for the CDR3 is TGTGCCAGCAGCGACCCGTACGGACCCAACAATGAGCAGTTCTTC. This gives the protein CASSDPYGPNNEQFF.

The chain has TRBV27 and TRBJ2-1; 11 bases line up with TRBD2. After removal of 5 bases from V and 6 bases from J, the junction contained 6 bases not matched to a gene. CDR1 MNHEY and CDR2 SMNVEV come from the germline V gene (reference sequence). CDR3 length: 15 amino acids. The DNA for the CDR3 is TGTGCCAGCAGTCGACCGGGACTAGCGGCCAATGAGCAGTTCTTC. It is translated as CASSRPGLAANEQFF.

This clonotype occurred a few times. The chain has TRBV7-9 and TRBJ2-7, with TRBD1 identical over 7 bases. With 6 bases clipped from V and 6 bases from J, the junction kept 8 bases outside the gene matches. This CDR3 comprises 13 residues. The germline V gene has CDR1 SEHNR and CDR2 FQNEAQ (reference sequence). The CDR3: CASRPDREREQYF. CDR3 sequence (DNA): TGTGCCAGCAGGCCAGACAGGGAGCGCGAGCAGTACTTC.

This clonotype was observed a few times. V usage is TRBV6-1 and J usage is TRBJ2-6; D possibly corresponds to TRBD1 (5 bases). The germline CDR1 and CDR2 sequences are MNHNS and SASEGT. V was trimmed by 6 bases and J by 2 bases, leaving 8 bases between them. The CDR3 covers 14 residues. The chain's CDR3 is CASSQGPGANVLTF. The CDR3 nucleotides read TGTGCCAGCAGCCAGGGCCCTGGGGCCAACGTCCTGACTTTC.

This clonotype was observed at least ten times. This rearrangement joins TRBV12-3 or TRBV12-4 to TRBJ2-3; D is tentatively TRBD1 or TRBD2 (6 bases each). The V end was cut by 4 bases, the J end by 2 bases, with 19 bases between. The CDR3 totals 17 residues. CDR3: CASSSLSGATYTDTQYF. The CDR3 DNA follows: TGTGCCAGCAGTTCCCTCTCGGGGGCTACTTACACAGATACGCAGTATTTT.

The table lists this clonotype with a count of one. The gene calls are TRBV5-6 and TRBJ1-1; 8 positions match TRBD1. The CDR3 spans 16 residues. J gave up 1 base and V 6 bases, and 11 bases lay outside the gene matches. Germline V gene lookup returns CDR1 SGHDT and CDR2 YYEEEE. The CDR3 DNA reads as TGTGCCAGCAAAAGACAGGGGCTTGGGAAGAACACTGAAGCTTTCTTT. It translates to CASKRQGLGKNTEAFF.

CDR3 bases: TGTGCCAGCAGCCGACTCGGACAGATGAGTAATTCACCCCTCCACTTT. Its translation: CASSRLGQMSNSPLHF. The rearrangement uses TRBV3-1 and TRBJ1-6; maybe TRBD1 (6 bases). From germline, CDR1 is LGHDT and CDR2 YNNKEL (reference sequence). The CDR3 contains 16 residues. V gave up 4 bases and J gave up 6 bases, with 16 bases separating them.

This clonotype was counted at least ten times. The rearrangement uses TRBV27 and TRBJ2-7; no definite D call. The CDR3 runs to 12 residues. Germline V gene sequence: CDR1 MNHEY, CDR2 SMNVEV (reference sequence). Trimming shortened V by 4 bases and J by 0 bases, and 4 bases separated the two germline ends. CDR3 in DNA: TGTGCCAGCAGTTCCCCCTCCTACGAGCAGTACTTC. Protein product: CASSSPSYEQYF.

The genes are TRBV4-3 and TRBJ1-2; 8 nucleotides align to TRBD1. The V and J ends lost 2 bases and 7 bases, in that order; junction bases with no gene match: 9. The V gene's germline CDR1 is LGHNA and CDR2 YSLEER. The CDR3 has 15 amino acids. The CDR3 DNA reads TGCGCCAGCAGCCAACAAGACAGGGGAGTTCGTGGCTACACCTTC. This translates into CASSQQDRGVRGYTF.

This clonotype was found many times. J is TRBJ1-1 and V is TRBV5-1; D unresolved. The V and J ends lost 0 bases and 7 bases respectively, with 4 bases between them. The CDR3 runs 11 residues. Germline CDR1 SGHRS, CDR2 YFSETQ. The CDR3, as DNA: TGCGCCAGCAGCTTGGTGGGTGAAGCTTTCTTT. This codes for CASSLVGEAFF. Variable domain in full (rest from reference TRBV5-1 and TRBJ1-1): KAGVTQTPRYLIKTRGQQVTLSCSPISGHRSVSWYQQTPGQGLQFLFEYFSETQRNKGNFPGRFSGRQFSNSRSEMNVSTLELGDSALYLCASSLVGEAFFGQGTRLTVV.